This TCR beta chain appears in the sequencing data of a study of blood T cell repertoires in COVID-19. This clone appeared once. Generated by immunoSEQ multiplex PCR, the TCRdb table keeps only in-frame clones and is missing some. Of some 140,000 clones in the sample, about 90% were seen once. The CDR3 totals 17 residues. With 5 bases clipped from V and 4 bases from J, the junction kept 11 bases outside the gene matches. In germline, CDR1 is SGHKS, CDR2 YYEKEE (reference sequence). This receptor was obtained from a middle-aged man with acute or convalescent COVID-19. The V and J genes are TRBV5-5 and TRBJ1-4; TRBD1 aligns across 10 bases. Sequencing input: peripheral blood. This CDR3 reads CASRETGTGAFNEKLFF. CDR3 nucleotide sequence: TGTGCCAGCAGGGAAACCGGGACAGGGGCGTTTAATGAAAAACTGTTTTTT. The full variable domain, rest sourced from reference TRBV5-5 and TRBJ1-4, is DAGVTQSPTHLIKTRGQQVTLRCSPISGHKSVSWYQQVLGQGPQFIFQYYEKEERGRGNFPDRFSARQFPNYSSELNVNALLLGDSALYLCASRETGTGAFNEKLFFGSGTQLSVL.